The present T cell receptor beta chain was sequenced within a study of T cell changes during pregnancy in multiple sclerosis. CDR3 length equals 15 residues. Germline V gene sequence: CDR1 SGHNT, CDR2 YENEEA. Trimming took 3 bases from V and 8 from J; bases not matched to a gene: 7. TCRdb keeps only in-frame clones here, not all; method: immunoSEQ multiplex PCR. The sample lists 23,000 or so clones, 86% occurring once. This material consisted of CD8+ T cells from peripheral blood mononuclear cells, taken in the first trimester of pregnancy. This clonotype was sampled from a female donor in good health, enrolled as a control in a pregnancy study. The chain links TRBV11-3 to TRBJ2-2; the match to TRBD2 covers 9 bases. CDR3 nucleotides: TGTGCCAGCAGCTTCGCGGGAGGGATATCTGGGGAGCTGTTTTTT. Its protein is CASSFAGGISGELFF.